This T cell receptor (beta chain) was recorded in a study of vaccination and CD4 T cells after COVID-19. About the study: The stimulating agents, overlapping spike peptides, came from SARS-CoV-2, HCoV-NL63, HCoV-OC43 and HCoV-229E. Findings and caveats of the study: Researchers report that a median approximately 86% of reactive clones in convalescent patients surfaced only post-vaccination.

The CDR3 totals 16 residues. Trimming took 4 bases from V and 2 from J, leaving 15 bases between them. Germline CDR1 MNHNS, CDR2 SASEGT. In its sample, this clonotype was seen a few times. Its specificity is not known. The treatment: roughly 11-day PBMC culture with coronavirus spike peptide pools or control peptides (ViraFEST assay). The ViraFEST method relied on peptide pools to expand antigen-specific T cells, followed by TCR sequencing. Culture conditions combined a few million PBMCs per well with around 9.7 IU/ml IL-2 and around 10 ug/ml peptide pools. CD4+ T cells that had been cultured provided DNA sequenced with the Oncomine TCR Beta short-read assay. TCRdb reanalysed the PCR reads using MiXCR and keeps one entry per CDR3 protein. Of 9,500 to 13,000 distinct CDR3 sequences listed, 65% to 80% were seen once; the top ten hold around 18%.

This receptor was identified in a human donor who had recovered from COVID-19. V and J are TRBV6-1 and TRBJ1-5; tentative D call: TRBD1 (5 bases). Sequencing was carried out using CD4+ T cells from blood, cultured in vitro. The CDR3 here is CASSAPAWGGNQPQHF. CDR3 bases: TGTGCCAGCAGTGCCCCTGCTTGGGGGGGCAATCAGCCCCAGCATTTT.